Reported below is one T cell receptor beta chain. The target antigen is unknown. This same CDR3 is encoded by further DNA sequences in the sample. Only in-frame clones appear in the TCRdb table, and some are missing; sequencing was by immunoSEQ multiplex PCR. The repertoire includes hundreds of thousands of clones, 95% to 97% of them detected once, and about 0.064% sits in the top ten. This sample was included in a study of shared clonotypes between healthy human individuals. Regarding the study as a whole: Researchers sampled only blood; tissue repertoires likely differ.

The CDR3 runs 15 residues. With V trimmed by 2 bases and J by 4 bases, 4 bases remained unmatched. Per the germline V gene, CDR1 is SGDLS and CDR2 is YYNGEE. Material: naive CD4+ T cells sorted from blood. The subset here: CD45RA+ positively selected. V is TRBV9 and J is TRBJ2-1; 9 positions match TRBD2. This sequence was found in a woman in her 30s in good health. Here the CDR3 DNA reads TGTGCCAGCAGCGTCGTGACTAGCGGATACAATGAGCAGTTCTTC. This translates into CASSVVTSGYNEQFF.